This is a list of T cell receptor beta chains from one sample in a study of blood T cell repertoires in COVID-19. Using immunoSEQ multiplex PCR, the repertoire was profiled, and TCRdb retains in-frame clones only, with some absent. Among approximately 150,000 clones, approximately 84% were seen once, and the ten largest hold 3% to 3.5%. Sequenced sample: PBMCs or T cells enriched from blood (not recorded which). These receptors came from a woman aged 50 to 65 with acute COVID-19. Both conserved end residues are part of each CDR3. D genes are given only for firm matches. Clone sizes are given selectively: once, few, many, or a class where the clone is expanded.

d_gene: TRBD2; v_gene: TRBV9; abundance: .; j_gene: TRBJ2-6; CDR3nt: TGTGCCAGCAGCCACAGGACTAGCGGGATGGGTGGGGCCAACGTCCTGACTTTC; CDR3aa: CASSHRTSGMGGANVLTF
d_gene: TRBD1; v_gene: TRBV7-8; abundance: many; j_gene: TRBJ1-5; CDR3nt: TGTGCCAGCAGCGACAGAGGGGGCGGTCAGCCCCAGCATTTT; CDR3aa: CASSDRGGGQPQHF
d_gene: TRBD2; v_gene: TRBV10-1; abundance: few; j_gene: TRBJ2-2; CDR3nt: TGCGCCAGCAGTGAGTCGCGAGCGGGAGGGCCCGGGGAGCTGTTTTTT; CDR3aa: CASSESRAGGPGELFF
d_gene: TRBD1; v_gene: TRBV6-1; abundance: few; j_gene: TRBJ1-2; CDR3nt: TGTGCCAGCAGTGAAGTGGGACAGGGTAGCTACACCTTC; CDR3aa: CASSEVGQGSYTF
d_gene: TRBD1; v_gene: TRBV19; abundance: .; j_gene: TRBJ2-5; CDR3nt: TGTGCCAGTAGTAGGACAGGGGGCCCGGAGACCCAGTACTTC; CDR3aa: CASSRTGGPETQYF
d_gene: .; v_gene: TRBV9; abundance: .; j_gene: TRBJ2-1; CDR3nt: TGTGCCAGCAGCCCAGGGGGGCTGTCCTACAATGAGCAGTTCTTC; CDR3aa: CASSPGGLSYNEQFF
d_gene: TRBD1; v_gene: TRBV5-1; abundance: .; j_gene: TRBJ1-1; CDR3nt: TGCGCCAGCAGCTCACCTTGGACAGGAGTGAACACTGAAGCTTTCTTT; CDR3aa: CASSSPWTGVNTEAFF
d_gene: TRBD1; v_gene: TRBV18; abundance: .; j_gene: TRBJ1-5; CDR3nt: TGTGCCAGCTCACCCTGGACAGGGGAGAATCAGCCCCAGCATTTT; CDR3aa: CASSPWTGENQPQHF
d_gene: TRBD1; v_gene: TRBV5-1; abundance: .; j_gene: TRBJ1-1; CDR3nt: TGCGCCAGCAGCTTGGCCGGGACAGGGACTGAAGCTTTCTTT; CDR3aa: CASSLAGTGTEAFF
d_gene: .; v_gene: TRBV5-4; abundance: .; j_gene: TRBJ2-2; CDR3nt: TGTGCCAGCAGCTGGACTACCGGGGAGCTGTTTTTT; CDR3aa: CASSWTTGELFF
d_gene: .; v_gene: TRBV7-9; abundance: .; j_gene: TRBJ2-1; CDR3nt: TGTGCCAGCAGCTCAGGGGTTGTCAGGTCATCGGAGCAGTTCTTC; CDR3aa: CASSSGVVRSSEQFF
d_gene: .; v_gene: TRBV3-1/TRBV3-2; abundance: .; j_gene: TRBJ2-7; CDR3nt: TGTGCCAGCAGCCAAGAGCCCAGGTTCTACGAGCAGTACTTC; CDR3aa: CASSQEPRFYEQYF
d_gene: TRBD1; v_gene: TRBV9; abundance: .; j_gene: TRBJ2-3; CDR3nt: TGTGCCAGCAGCGTAGGGGGACAGGGGACAGATACGCAGTATTTT; CDR3aa: CASSVGGQGTDTQYF
d_gene: .; v_gene: TRBV6-5; abundance: .; j_gene: TRBJ2-2; CDR3nt: TGTGCCAGCAGCCGACGACAGAAGACCGGGGAGCTGTTTTTT; CDR3aa: CASSRRQKTGELFF
d_gene: TRBD1; v_gene: TRBV4-1; abundance: .; j_gene: TRBJ1-1; CDR3nt: TGCGCCAGCAGCCAAGACAGGGGGTACTTGAACACTGAAGCTTTCTTT; CDR3aa: CASSQDRGYLNTEAFF
d_gene: TRBD1; v_gene: TRBV11-2; abundance: .; j_gene: TRBJ1-2; CDR3nt: TGTGCCAGCAGCCCTAAACAGGGGCACTATGGCTACACCTTC; CDR3aa: CASSPKQGHYGYTF
d_gene: TRBD2; v_gene: TRBV27; abundance: .; j_gene: TRBJ2-1; CDR3nt: TGTGCCAGCAGAGGACTAGCGACCTACAATGAGCAGTTCTTC; CDR3aa: CASRGLATYNEQFF
d_gene: TRBD1; v_gene: TRBV3-1/TRBV3-2; abundance: .; j_gene: TRBJ2-7; CDR3nt: TGTGCCAGCAGCCGAGAGGGACAGGGTTACGAGCAGTACTTC; CDR3aa: CASSREGQGYEQYF
d_gene: .; v_gene: TRBV2; abundance: once; j_gene: TRBJ2-2; CDR3nt: TGTGCCAGCAGTGAATACTCTGCGGGTAACACCGGGGAGCTGTTTTTT; CDR3aa: CASSEYSAGNTGELFF
d_gene: TRBD1; v_gene: TRBV13; abundance: .; j_gene: TRBJ2-1; CDR3nt: TGTGCCAGCAGCCAGACAGGGGCGGCCTACAATGAGCAGTTCTTC; CDR3aa: CASSQTGAAYNEQFF
d_gene: .; v_gene: TRBV12-3/TRBV12-4; abundance: .; j_gene: TRBJ1-1; CDR3nt: TGTGCCAGCAGTTTCGCCCAGGGTACTGAAGCTTTCTTT; CDR3aa: CASSFAQGTEAFF
d_gene: TRBD1; v_gene: TRBV15; abundance: once; j_gene: TRBJ2-7; CDR3nt: TGTGCCACCAGCAGAGACCGGGACAGTAACTACGAGCAGTACTTC; CDR3aa: CATSRDRDSNYEQYF
d_gene: TRBD1; v_gene: TRBV19; abundance: .; j_gene: TRBJ1-1; CDR3nt: TGTGCCAGTAGTATCACAGGGGGTATGACTGAAGCTTTCTTT; CDR3aa: CASSITGGMTEAFF
d_gene: TRBD1; v_gene: TRBV19; abundance: .; j_gene: TRBJ2-3; CDR3nt: TGTGCCAGTAGTTCGGGACAGGGAGGCGATACGCAGTATTTT; CDR3aa: CASSSGQGGDTQYF
d_gene: TRBD2; v_gene: TRBV24-1; abundance: .; j_gene: TRBJ2-1; CDR3nt: TGTGCCACCAGTGATTCGGGACTAGCGGGAGGGTACAATGAGCAGTTCTTC; CDR3aa: CATSDSGLAGGYNEQFF